This TCR beta chain emerged from a study of cytomegalovirus exposure and HLA in healthy donors. Study-level background: In a later analysis, the approximately 120 validation repertoires were reported to have used the same platform as the approximately 700 first-cohort repertoires.

The CDR3 is 13 amino acids. Germline lookup yields CDR1 SGHTA and CDR2 FQGTGA. V was trimmed by 1 base and J by 7 bases, leaving 10 bases between them. These donors were members of the approximately 110-subject validation cohort, a group separate from the approximately 700-subject first cohort. Regarding this clone: Its cognate antigen is unknown.

Sequenced by immunoSEQ multiplex PCR; TCRdb stores in-frame clones only, minus some. The data hold under 250,000 clones, with around 86% observed a single time. Study-wide findings and caveats: Investigators reported 150 to 200 TCR beta chains as tied to cytomegalovirus. CMV antigen specificity of a few CMV-associated chains was confirmed in vitro.

The sequence was obtained from a woman aged 18-29 years in good health and CMV-seropositive. Material: PBMCs. This chain joins TRBV7-3 and TRBJ2-5; TRBD2 is a possible D gene (5 bases). The CDR3 bases are TGTGCCAGCAGCTTAAATAGCGTGGGGACCCAGTACTTC. Its translation: CASSLNSVGTQYF.